These T cell receptor beta chains were read from a single sample in a study of blood T cell repertoires in COVID-19. This table comes from immunoSEQ multiplex PCR, and its TCRdb copy is limited to in-frame clones, with some not included. The sample consists of 150,000 to 190,000 clones, 76% of them appearing once. Sample: peripheral blood. All receptors derive from a woman aged 80 or older with acute or convalescent COVID-19. CDR3s include the opening cysteine and the closing phenylalanine or tryptophan. The D gene is left open where the match is weak. Clone size appears in some rows only: once, few, many, or a class for an expanded clone.

d_call: .
clone_size: .
v_call: TRBV14
j_call: TRBJ2-5
cdr3_aa: CASSQLGDETQYF
cdr3_nt: TGTGCCAGCAGCCAGCTAGGGGATGAGACCCAGTACTTC

d_call: .
clone_size: .
v_call: TRBV18
j_call: TRBJ1-5
cdr3_aa: CASSPFGTTHSGSNQPQHF
cdr3_nt: TGTGCCAGCTCACCATTCGGGACAACCCACTCGGGGAGCAATCAGCCCCAGCATTTT

d_call: .
clone_size: few
v_call: TRBV11-2
j_call: TRBJ1-4
cdr3_aa: CASSRDSPNEKLFF
cdr3_nt: TGTGCCAGCAGCAGGGACTCCCCTAATGAAAAACTGTTTTTT

d_call: TRBD1
clone_size: .
v_call: TRBV30
j_call: TRBJ1-6
cdr3_aa: CAWSPQGPNSPLHF
cdr3_nt: TGTGCCTGGAGTCCACAGGGGCCTAATTCACCCCTCCACTTT

d_call: .
clone_size: .
v_call: TRBV6-1
j_call: TRBJ2-1
cdr3_aa: CASSEDTTRTYNEQFF
cdr3_nt: TGTGCCAGCAGTGAAGACACTACTAGAACCTACAATGAGCAGTTCTTC

d_call: TRBD1
clone_size: few
v_call: TRBV19
j_call: TRBJ1-3
cdr3_aa: CASRPNTGVGNTIYF
cdr3_nt: TGTGCCAGTAGACCAAACACAGGGGTTGGAAACACCATATATTTT

d_call: .
clone_size: .
v_call: TRBV4-3
j_call: TRBJ2-5
cdr3_aa: CASSQGPSREETQYF
cdr3_nt: TGCGCCAGCAGCCAAGGTCCTAGCAGAGAAGAGACCCAGTACTTC

d_call: .
clone_size: .
v_call: TRBV6-4
j_call: TRBJ1-1
cdr3_aa: CASRESPNTEAFF
cdr3_nt: TGTGCCAGCAGAGAGAGCCCGAACACTGAAGCTTTCTTT

d_call: TRBD1
clone_size: .
v_call: TRBV7-2
j_call: TRBJ1-3
cdr3_aa: CASSIGQGEYSGNTIYF
cdr3_nt: TGTGCCAGCAGCATTGGACAGGGGGAATACTCTGGAAACACCATATATTTT

d_call: .
clone_size: few
v_call: TRBV5-1
j_call: TRBJ2-2
cdr3_aa: CASSLLTSSGELFF
cdr3_nt: TGCGCCAGCAGCCTCCTTACTAGTTCCGGGGAGCTGTTTTTT

d_call: .
clone_size: .
v_call: TRBV3-1/TRBV3-2
j_call: TRBJ2-7
cdr3_aa: CASSQAMINSYEQYF
cdr3_nt: TGTGCCAGCAGCCAGGCAATGATAAACTCCTACGAGCAGTACTTC

d_call: .
clone_size: .
v_call: TRBV12-3/TRBV12-4
j_call: TRBJ1-1
cdr3_aa: CASSTGLNTEAFF
cdr3_nt: TGTGCCAGCAGCACAGGGTTGAACACTGAAGCTTTCTTT

d_call: TRBD1
clone_size: .
v_call: TRBV11-2
j_call: TRBJ1-1
cdr3_aa: CASSATDRVWTEAFF
cdr3_nt: TGTGCCAGCAGCGCCACGGACAGGGTCTGGACTGAAGCTTTCTTT

d_call: TRBD1
clone_size: .
v_call: TRBV5-1
j_call: TRBJ1-5
cdr3_aa: CASSLQGAERQPQHF
cdr3_nt: TGCGCCAGCAGCTTACAGGGGGCCGAGCGTCAGCCCCAGCATTTT

d_call: .
clone_size: .
v_call: TRBV7-2
j_call: TRBJ2-7
cdr3_aa: CASSPSTSEQYF
cdr3_nt: TGTGCCAGCAGCCCATCAACCAGCGAGCAGTACTTC

d_call: .
clone_size: .
v_call: TRBV30
j_call: TRBJ2-7
cdr3_aa: CAWTVSSYEQYF
cdr3_nt: TGTGCCTGGACTGTTAGCTCCTACGAGCAGTACTTC

d_call: .
clone_size: .
v_call: TRBV7-8
j_call: TRBJ2-7
cdr3_aa: CASSSGLEQYF
cdr3_nt: TGTGCCAGCAGCTCCGGTCTCGAGCAGTACTTC

d_call: .
clone_size: .
v_call: TRBV25-1
j_call: TRBJ2-7
cdr3_aa: CASSRMGGYEQYF
cdr3_nt: TGTGCCAGCAGCCGGATGGGGGGCTACGAGCAGTACTTC

d_call: .
clone_size: few
v_call: TRBV2
j_call: TRBJ2-1
cdr3_aa: CASSDRTDNEQFF
cdr3_nt: TGTGCCAGCAGTGATAGGACAGACAATGAGCAGTTCTTC

d_call: .
clone_size: once
v_call: TRBV6-6
j_call: TRBJ2-3
cdr3_aa: CASSPIGTDTQYF
cdr3_nt: TGTGCCAGCAGCCCTATTGGCACAGATACGCAGTATTTT

d_call: TRBD1
clone_size: few
v_call: TRBV5-8
j_call: TRBJ1-5
cdr3_aa: CASSPGQGWNQPQHF
cdr3_nt: TGTGCCAGCAGCCCAGGACAGGGGTGGAATCAGCCCCAGCATTTT

d_call: .
clone_size: few
v_call: TRBV5-1
j_call: TRBJ1-5
cdr3_aa: CASSSAGLNQPQHF
cdr3_nt: TGCGCCAGCAGCTCCGCAGGGCTCAATCAGCCCCAGCATTTT

d_call: TRBD2
clone_size: .
v_call: TRBV4-3
j_call: TRBJ2-1
cdr3_aa: CASSQDFWVASGAYNEQFF
cdr3_nt: TGCGCCAGCAGCCAAGATTTTTGGGTTGCTAGCGGGGCTTACAATGAGCAGTTCTTC

d_call: .
clone_size: few
v_call: TRBV29-1
j_call: TRBJ1-2
cdr3_aa: CSVERDTPNYGYTF
cdr3_nt: TGCAGCGTTGAACGGGACACCCCTAACTATGGCTACACCTTC

d_call: .
clone_size: .
v_call: TRBV6-4
j_call: TRBJ2-6
cdr3_aa: CASSPTLVSGANVLTF
cdr3_nt: TGTGCCAGCAGTCCGACCCTAGTTTCCGGGGCCAACGTCCTGACTTTC

d_call: .
clone_size: .
v_call: TRBV30
j_call: TRBJ1-2
cdr3_aa: CAWSGGRGWDGYTF
cdr3_nt: TGTGCCTGGAGTGGAGGGAGGGGATGGGATGGCTACACCTTC

d_call: .
clone_size: .
v_call: TRBV5-1
j_call: TRBJ2-6
cdr3_aa: CASSPGLSGANVLTF
cdr3_nt: TGCGCCAGCAGCCCAGGGCTCTCTGGGGCCAACGTCCTGACTTTC

d_call: .
clone_size: .
v_call: TRBV19
j_call: TRBJ2-2
cdr3_aa: CASSIGVSGELFF
cdr3_nt: TGTGCCAGTAGTATAGGAGTTTCCGGGGAGCTGTTTTTT